The 9 T cell receptor beta chains below all came from one sample that was sequenced in a study of T-cell reconstitution after alpha-beta-depleted transplantation in children. Preparation of the TCRbeta library used unique molecular identifiers. TCRdb re-analysed the PCR reads in MiXCR, keeping a single row per CDR3 protein. The table includes about 440,000 distinct CDR3 sequences, around 46% detected once. This specimen was PBMCs, taken before TCRalphabeta/CD19-depleted stem cell transplant. The receptors were sampled from a girl between 2 and 10 years old with aplastic anemia, due to receive a stem cell transplant.

V gene TRBV13 combines with J gene TRBJ2-4; no clear D gene. V lost 0 bases to trimming and J lost 3 bases, with 15 bases between them. This CDR3 comprises 17 residues. Germline-derived CDR1 and CDR2 are PRHDT and FYEKMQ (reference sequence). CDR3: CASSLGLAGTFKNIQYF. CDR3 DNA: TGTGCCAGCAGCTTAGGCCTCGCAGGAACCTTCAAAAACATTCAGTACTTC.

This clonotype was found many times. The chain has TRBV9 and TRBJ2-7; D could derive from TRBD1 or TRBD2 (5 bases each). Germline values: CDR1 SGDLS, CDR2 YYNGEE. V lost 2 bases and J 2 bases, leaving 14 bases between the germline ends. CDR3 length equals 15 residues. CDR3 nucleotide sequence: TGTGCCAGCAGCGTGACCGGGACCGACACCTACGAGCAGTACTTC. Protein: CASSVTGTDTYEQYF. Drawing the rest from reference TRBV9 and TRBJ2-7, the complete variable domain is DSGVTQTPKHLITATGQRVTLRCSPRSGDLSVYWYQQSLDQGLQFLIQYYNGEERAKGNILERFSAQQFPDLHSELNLSSLELGDSALYFCASSVTGTDTYEQYFGPGTRLTVT.

This chain connects TRBV29-1 to TRBJ2-7; D remains unclear. V was shortened by 0 bases and J by 6 bases, with 9 bases between the two germline ends. The CDR3 runs to 12 residues. The germline V gene encodes CDR1 SQVTM and CDR2 ANQGSEA. The CDR3 sequence is CSVEDLGSEQYF. As DNA, the CDR3 is TGCAGCGTTGAAGATCTCGGGTCCGAGCAGTACTTC.

At least ten counts were recorded for this clonotype. The rearrangement uses TRBV12-3 or TRBV12-4 and TRBJ2-5; TRBD1 matches at 7 bases. The CDR3 is 17 amino acids. After removal of 6 bases from V and 2 bases from J, the junction contained 15 bases not matched to a gene. DNA of the CDR3: TGTGCCAGCAGCTCTCTAGGGACAGTAGGACGGCAAGAGACCCAGTACTTC. This sequence encodes CASSSLGTVGRQETQYF.

The rearrangement joins TRBV29-1 to TRBJ2-7, with D perhaps given as TRBD1 or TRBD2 (5 bases each). The CDR3 contains 16 residues. The germline CDR1 and CDR2 sequences are SQVTM and ANQGSEA. V lost 0 bases and J lost 2, with 17 bases in between. The CDR3 sequence is CSVEEGLAGIPYEQYF. The CDR3 nucleotides read TGCAGCGTTGAAGAAGGACTGGCAGGGATCCCCTACGAGCAGTACTTC.

J is TRBJ2-1 and V is TRBV20-1; TRBD2 agrees at 10 bases. The CDR3 is 14 residues long. Germline V gene lookup returns CDR1 DFQATT and CDR2 SNEGSKA (reference sequence). The ends lost 3 bases at V and 6 bases at J; junction bases unmatched: 5. CDR3 nucleotide sequence: TGCAGTGCTAGGCTAGCGGGGGCCCGCAATGAGCAGTTCTTC. Its translation is CSARLAGARNEQFF.

At least ten counts were recorded for this clonotype. The V and J genes are TRBV15 and TRBJ1-1, with D unclear. The germline V gene encodes CDR1 LNHNV and CDR2 YYDKDF (reference sequence). This CDR3 region has 14 residues. Deletions cut 5 bases from V and 4 bases from J, with 14 bases between. This CDR3 reads CATSVRGGTTEAFF. The CDR3 DNA sequence: TGTGCCACCAGCGTTCGGGGTGGTACCACTGAAGCTTTCTTT.

In this sample, this clonotype turned up once. One end of the junction fails to match germline, which may point to a read error. This chain connects TRBV20-1 to TRBJ2-7, with 8 bases identical to TRBD2. This CDR3 has 14 amino acids. Germline CDR1 is DFQATT and CDR2 is SNEGSKA (reference sequence). The chain's CDR3 is CSAQGAGGFYEQNF. In DNA, the CDR3 is TGCAGTGCTCAAGGGGCGGGGGGATTTTACGAGCAGAACTTC.

For the CDR3, the DNA is TGTGCCAGCAGCAGGGACAGGGTGAACTATGGCTACACCTTC. Encoded protein: CASSRDRVNYGYTF. V and J are TRBV7-2 and TRBJ1-2, with 9 bases that match TRBD1. CDR1 is SGHTA, CDR2 FQGNSA, per germline. Unmatched junction bases numbered 3, after V lost 5 bases and J lost 2 bases. The CDR3 extends over 14 amino acids.